Below, 19 T cell receptor beta chains from the same sample are listed, as sequenced in a study of blood T cell repertoires in COVID-19 (dated by TCRdb to the early 2020s). Library construction relied on the immunoSEQ multiplex PCR assay. Entries here come from immuneACCESS through TCRdb and include only in-frame sequences with V and J called. Some clones fail to appear in such tables; in the studies checked, an unresolved V gene covers under half of the shortfall, and the cause of the remainder is unknown. The sample table shows some 180,000 clones, and 80% to 95% are seen once. The top ten clones comprise approximately 0.56% of the sample. Sequenced input: peripheral blood. The receptors come from a man aged 50 or older with acute or convalescent COVID-19.

V and J are TRBV30 and TRBJ1-1; perhaps TRBD1 as D (6 bases). The CDR3 totals 13 residues. Germline V gene lookup returns CDR1 GTSNPN and CDR2 SVGIG (reference sequence). V lost 2 bases and J lost 3, with 10 bases in between. The CDR3, as DNA: TGTGCCTGGAGTACACAGGGTGACACTGAAGCTTTCTTT. Amino acids: CAWSTQGDTEAFF. Filled out from reference TRBV30 and TRBJ1-1, the complete variable domain reads SQTIHQWPATLVQPVGSPLSLECTVEGTSNPNLYWYRQAAGRGLQLLFYSVGIGQISSEVPQNLSASRPQDRQFILSSKKLLLSDSGFYLCAWSTQGDTEAFFGQGTRLTVV.

The chain has TRBV7-8 and TRBJ1-6; TRBD1 matches 7 bases. The CDR3 spans 17 residues. Per the germline V gene, CDR1 is SGHVS and CDR2 is FQNEAQ. V lost 1 base and J lost 0; bases outside the gene matches: 3. CDR3 in DNA: TGTGCCAGCAGCTTAGATGGGGACAGCTCCTATAATTCACCCCTCCACTTT. Protein: CASSLDGDSSYNSPLHF.

Concerning this clone itself: A read error may produce the germline difference seen at one junction end. The V call is TRBV2, the J call TRBJ1-6; 8 bases match TRBD1. The germline CDR1 and CDR2 sequences are SNHLY and FYNNEI. This CDR3 region has 13 residues. The CDR3 DNA follows: TGTGCCAGCAAATCTATGGGACAGGTGACAAGGGTCTTT. Protein product: CASKSMGQVTRVF.

The chain carries TRBV5-1 and TRBJ2-3; D may be TRBD2 (6 bases). The V gene's germline CDR1 is SGHRS and CDR2 YFSETQ. V gave up 1 base and J gave up 6 bases, with 15 bases separating them. The CDR3 is 15 amino acids. CDR3 bases: TGCGCCAGCAGCTTGATGGGAGGCCAGACGGATACGCAGTATTTT. Protein: CASSLMGGQTDTQYF.

This clone has a single count. This chain joins TRBV27 and TRBJ2-1, with unresolved D. Trimming stripped 6 bases from V and 3 bases from J, with 9 bases between. CDR3 length: 13 amino acids. Germline-derived CDR1 and CDR2 are MNHEY and SMNVEV (reference sequence). This chain's CDR3 is CASRPFSYNEQFF. CDR3 DNA sequence: TGTGCCAGCAGGCCTTTTAGCTACAATGAGCAGTTCTTC.

The chain links TRBV27 to TRBJ1-1; D gene ambiguous. Trimming cost V 4 bases and J 0 bases, with 15 bases left between them. Germline CDR1 MNHEY, CDR2 SMNVEV (reference sequence). This CDR3 is 16 amino acids long. The CDR3 DNA reads as TGTGCCAGCAGTTCCCGCGAGGGCAGGATGAACACTGAAGCTTTCTTT. Protein sequence: CASSSREGRMNTEAFF.

V usage is TRBV7-6 and J usage is TRBJ2-2; unclear D gene. This CDR3 region has 12 residues. Trimming stripped 5 bases from V and 7 bases from J, with 8 bases between. Germline CDR1 is SGHVS and CDR2 is FNYEAQ. CDR3 nucleotides: TGTGCCAGCAGCCCCCCGGGCGGGGAGCTGTTTTTT. This gives the protein CASSPPGGELFF.

This clone occurred once. The chain combines TRBV7-9 with TRBJ1-2, with TRBD1 matching 9 bases. CDR1 and CDR2 from the germline V gene are SEHNR and FQNEAQ (reference sequence). The CDR3 sequence is 14 residues long. V shed 5 bases and J 8 bases; nucleotides not matched to a gene: 9. CDR3 bases: TGTGCCAGCAGCACCCCGGACAGGGGTAGGGGCTACACCTTC. It codes for CASSTPDRGRGYTF. The complete variable domain, with remaining parts taken from reference TRBV7-9 and TRBJ1-2, reads DTGVSQNPRHKITKRGQNVTFRCDPISEHNRLYWYRQTLGQGPEFLTYFQNEAQLEKSRLLSDRFSAERPKGSFSTLEIQRTEQGDSAMYLCASSTPDRGRGYTFGSGTRLTVV.

The chain couples TRBV19 to TRBJ2-1; TRBD2 agrees at 8 bases. This CDR3 has 13 amino acids. The trim removed 6 bases at V and 8 bases at J, leaving 6 bases unmatched. CDR1 and CDR2 from the germline V gene are LNHDA and SQIVND (reference sequence). This chain's CDR3 is CASRSGSVHEQFF. As DNA, the CDR3 is TGTGCCAGTAGGAGCGGGAGCGTCCATGAGCAGTTCTTC.

V gene TRBV6-5 combines with J gene TRBJ2-7, with TRBD2 matching over 7 bases. V lost 7 bases, J lost 1 base, and 10 bases stayed unmatched. This CDR3 is built from 15 residues. Germline loops: CDR1 MNHEY, CDR2 SVGAGI. The CDR3 spells CASTLGLAASYEQYV. The CDR3 DNA follows: TGTGCCAGCACCCTGGGGCTAGCGGCGTCCTACGAGCAGTACGTC.

The CDR3 region is CASKRGTGGSSGANVLTF. The CDR3 nucleotides are TGTGCCAGTAAGAGGGGAACAGGGGGTAGCTCTGGGGCCAACGTCCTGACTTTC. V is TRBV19 and J is TRBJ2-6; 8 bases are shared with TRBD1. The CDR3 is 18 residues long. Trimming cost V 7 bases and J 0 bases; bases outside gene matches: 11. Germline loops: CDR1 LNHDA, CDR2 SQIVND (reference sequence).

This rearrangement joins TRBV6-5 to TRBJ2-5, with 13 bases identical to TRBD2. The J segment lost 6 bases and the V segment lost 4 bases, leaving 2 bases of the junction unmatched. Germline values: CDR1 MNHEY, CDR2 SVGAGI. The CDR3 contains 14 residues. CDR3 bases: TGTGCCAGCAGTTTGACTAGCGGGAGGCAGACCCAGTACTTC. Protein product: CASSLTSGRQTQYF.

CDR3 DNA sequence: TGTGCCAGCTCACCGAGAATTCTAGCGGGGGTCTACAATGAGCAGTTCTTC. Translated: CASSPRILAGVYNEQFF. V is TRBV18 and J is TRBJ2-1, with 10 bases that match TRBD2. CDR1 and CDR2 (germline): KGHSH, LQKENI. The J segment lost 3 bases and the V segment lost 3 bases, leaving 8 bases of the junction unmatched. The length of the CDR3 is 17 residues.

The chain links TRBV19 to TRBJ2-2; 7 positions match TRBD1. The CDR3 has 14 residues. Trimming took 6 bases from V and 3 from J; bases not matched to a gene: 4. Germline-derived CDR1 and CDR2 are LNHDA and SQIVND (reference sequence). In DNA form, the CDR3 reads TGTGCCAGTAGAACCGACAGGGACACCGGGGAGCTGTTTTTT. It translates to CASRTDRDTGELFF.

This clone was recorded only once. The V call is TRBV7-9, the J call TRBJ2-5; no clear D. Germline loops: CDR1 SEHNR, CDR2 FQNEAQ (reference sequence). V was cut by 1 base and J by 5 bases, with 11 bases left in between. This CDR3 contains 14 residues. This CDR3 is CASSLGAASETQYF. CDR3 DNA sequence: TGTGCCAGCAGCTTAGGGGCCGCGAGTGAGACCCAGTACTTC. Complete variable domain (other parts from reference TRBV7-9 and TRBJ2-5): DTGVSQNPRHKITKRGQNVTFRCDPISEHNRLYWYRQTLGQGPEFLTYFQNEAQLEKSRLLSDRFSAERPKGSFSTLEIQRTEQGDSAMYLCASSLGAASETQYFGPGTRLLVL.

The chain employs TRBV4-3 and TRBJ1-4, with D hard to call. The V end was cut by 0 bases, the J end by 0 bases, with 5 bases between. The germline V gene encodes CDR1 LGHNA and CDR2 YSLEER. The CDR3 is 15 residues long. DNA for the CDR3: TGCGCCAGCAGCCAAGATCGGGCAACTAATGAAAAACTGTTTTTT. Translation: CASSQDRATNEKLFF.

The rearrangement uses TRBV7-8 and TRBJ2-7, with D possibly being TRBD2 (5 bases). Per germline, CDR1 SGHVS and CDR2 FQNEAQ. Trimming removed 4 bases at V and 6 bases at J, with 16 bases between. The CDR3 covers 14 residues. The CDR3 bases are TGTGCCAGCAGCTCACGGGGTGGGCAAGCCGAGCAGTACTTC. Translation gives CASSSRGGQAEQYF.

This clone was observed a few times. The chain recombines TRBV2 with TRBJ1-5, with 7 positions matching TRBD1. The trim removed 4 bases at V and 5 bases at J, leaving 5 bases unmatched. Looked up from germline, CDR1 is SNHLY and CDR2 is FYNNEI. This CDR3 contains 14 residues. The CDR3, as DNA: TGTGCCAGCAGTGTACAGGGGTCATATCAGCCCCAGCATTTT. It codes for CASSVQGSYQPQHF.

This chain connects TRBV19 to TRBJ2-1, with 9 bases identical to TRBD2. The length of the CDR3 is 15 residues. Germline CDR1 and CDR2: LNHDA and SQIVND (reference sequence). Unmatched junction bases numbered 7, after V lost 3 bases and J lost 7 bases. The DNA of the CDR3 is TGTGCCAGTAGTATGATGGGACTAGCTTCGAATGAGCAGTTCTTC. It yields the protein CASSMMGLASNEQFF.